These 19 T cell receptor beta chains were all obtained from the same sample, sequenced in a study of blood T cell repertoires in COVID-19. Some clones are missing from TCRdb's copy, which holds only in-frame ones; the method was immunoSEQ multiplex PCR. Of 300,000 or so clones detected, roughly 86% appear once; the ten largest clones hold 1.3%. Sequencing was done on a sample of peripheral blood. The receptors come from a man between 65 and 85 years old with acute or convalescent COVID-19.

The CDR3 region is CASSGGTVQETQYF. DNA for the CDR3: TGTGCCAGCAGCGGCGGGACAGTCCAAGAGACCCAGTACTTC. The gene calls are TRBV9 and TRBJ2-5, with D maybe TRBD1 (7 bases). Per the germline V gene, CDR1 is SGDLS and CDR2 is YYNGEE. Trimming stripped 3 bases from V and 1 base from J, with 10 bases between. The CDR3 extends over 14 amino acids.

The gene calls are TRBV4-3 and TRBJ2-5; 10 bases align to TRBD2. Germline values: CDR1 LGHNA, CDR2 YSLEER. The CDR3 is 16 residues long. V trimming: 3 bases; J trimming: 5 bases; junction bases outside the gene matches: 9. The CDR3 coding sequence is TGCGCCAGCAGCCAGTCTAGCGGGAGTGTTTGGGAGACCCAGTACTTC. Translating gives CASSQSSGSVWETQYF.

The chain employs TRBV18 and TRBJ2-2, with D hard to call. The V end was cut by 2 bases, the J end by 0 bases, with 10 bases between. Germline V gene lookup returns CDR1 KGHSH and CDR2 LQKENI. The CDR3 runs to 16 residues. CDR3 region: CASSPAETTNTGELFF. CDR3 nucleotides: TGTGCCAGCTCACCAGCAGAAACCACGAACACCGGGGAGCTGTTTTTT. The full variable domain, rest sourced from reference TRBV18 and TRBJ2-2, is NAGVMQNPRHLVRRRGQEARLRCSPMKGHSHVYWYRQLPEEGLKFMVYLQKENIIDESGMPKERFSAEFPKEGPSILRIQQVVRGDSAAYFCASSPAETTNTGELFFGEGSRLTVL.

The CDR3 nucleotides read TGTGCCAGCAGCCAAGTGTCTGGATTACAGTACGAGCAGTACTTC. Translated: CASSQVSGLQYEQYF. The chain recombines TRBV3-1 (or the pseudogene TRBV3-2) with TRBJ2-7; D is unresolved. The CDR3 has 15 amino acids. Deletions cut 1 base from V and 4 bases from J, with 14 bases between. Germline CDR1 reads LGHDT; CDR2 reads YNNKEL (reference sequence).

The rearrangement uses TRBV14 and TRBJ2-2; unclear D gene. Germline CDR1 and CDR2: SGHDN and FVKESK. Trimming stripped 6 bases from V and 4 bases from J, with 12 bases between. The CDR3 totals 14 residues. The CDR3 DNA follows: TGTGCCAGCAGTCGCCGGGTCCTCACCGGGGAGCTGTTTTTT. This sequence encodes CASSRRVLTGELFF.

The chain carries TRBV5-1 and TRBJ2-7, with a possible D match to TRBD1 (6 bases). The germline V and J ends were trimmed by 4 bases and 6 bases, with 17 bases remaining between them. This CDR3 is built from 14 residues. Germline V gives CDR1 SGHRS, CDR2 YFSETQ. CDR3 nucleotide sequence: TGCGCCAGCAGCACCGGCGGACAGACGGGCGAGCAGTACTTC. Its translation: CASSTGGQTGEQYF.

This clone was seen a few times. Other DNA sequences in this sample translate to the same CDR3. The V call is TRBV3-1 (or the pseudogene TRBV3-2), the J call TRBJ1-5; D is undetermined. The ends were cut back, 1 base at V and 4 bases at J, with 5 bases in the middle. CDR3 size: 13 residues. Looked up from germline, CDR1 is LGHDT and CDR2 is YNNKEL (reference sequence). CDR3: CASSQVLNQPQHF. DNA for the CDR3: TGTGCCAGCAGCCAAGTATTGAATCAGCCCCAGCATTTT.

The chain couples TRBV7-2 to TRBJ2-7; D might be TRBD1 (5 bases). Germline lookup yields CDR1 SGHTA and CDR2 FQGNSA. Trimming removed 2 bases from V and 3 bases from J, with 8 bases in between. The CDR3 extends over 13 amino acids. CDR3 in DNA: TGTGCCAGCAGCTTATCAGGGTACTACGAGCAGTACTTC. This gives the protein CASSLSGYYEQYF.

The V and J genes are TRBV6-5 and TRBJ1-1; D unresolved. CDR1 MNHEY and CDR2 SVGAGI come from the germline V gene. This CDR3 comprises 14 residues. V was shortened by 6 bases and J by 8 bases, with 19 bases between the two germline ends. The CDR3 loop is CASSVGPRQVEAFF. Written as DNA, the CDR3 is TGTGCCAGCAGCGTAGGCCCCCGACAAGTAGAAGCTTTCTTT.

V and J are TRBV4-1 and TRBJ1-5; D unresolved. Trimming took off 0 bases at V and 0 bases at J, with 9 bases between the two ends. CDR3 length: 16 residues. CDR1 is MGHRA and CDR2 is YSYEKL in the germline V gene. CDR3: CASSQESSYSNQPQHF. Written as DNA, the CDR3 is TGCGCCAGCAGCCAAGAGTCCAGTTATAGCAATCAGCCCCAGCATTTT.

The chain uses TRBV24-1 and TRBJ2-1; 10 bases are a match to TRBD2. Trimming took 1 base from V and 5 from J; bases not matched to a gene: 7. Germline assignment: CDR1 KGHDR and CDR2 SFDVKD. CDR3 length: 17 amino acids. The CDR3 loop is CATSDLGAGGRDNEQFF. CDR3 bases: TGTGCCACCAGTGATTTAGGAGCGGGGGGGCGTGACAATGAGCAGTTCTTC.

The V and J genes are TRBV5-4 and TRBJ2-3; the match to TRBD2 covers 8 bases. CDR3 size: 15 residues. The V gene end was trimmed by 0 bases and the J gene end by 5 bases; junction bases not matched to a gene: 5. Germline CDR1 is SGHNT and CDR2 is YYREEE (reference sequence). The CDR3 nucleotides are TGTGCCAGCAGCTTGGGCGGGGGGACTAGAGATACGCAGTATTTT. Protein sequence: CASSLGGGTRDTQYF.

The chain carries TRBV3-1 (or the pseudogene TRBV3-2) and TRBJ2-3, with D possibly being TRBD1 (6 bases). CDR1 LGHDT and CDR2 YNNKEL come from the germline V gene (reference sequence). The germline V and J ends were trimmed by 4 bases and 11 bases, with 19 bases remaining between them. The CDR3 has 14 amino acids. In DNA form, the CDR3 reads TGTGCCAGCAGCCGAACAGGGTTCGACCAATTGCAGTATTTT. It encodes CASSRTGFDQLQYF.

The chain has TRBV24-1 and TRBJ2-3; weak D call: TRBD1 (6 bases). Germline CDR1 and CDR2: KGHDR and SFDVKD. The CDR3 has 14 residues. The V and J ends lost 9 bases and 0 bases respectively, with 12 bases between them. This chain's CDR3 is CATGETGSTDTQYF. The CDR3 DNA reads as TGTGCCACCGGGGAGACAGGCAGCACAGATACGCAGTATTTT.

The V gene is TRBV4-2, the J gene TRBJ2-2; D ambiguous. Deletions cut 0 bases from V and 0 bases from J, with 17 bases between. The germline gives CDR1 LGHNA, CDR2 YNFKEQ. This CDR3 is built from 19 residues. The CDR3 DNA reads TGTGCCAGCAGCCAAGATTTGGTGGGCAGGCCGGCGAACACCGGGGAGCTGTTTTTT. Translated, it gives CASSQDLVGRPANTGELFF.

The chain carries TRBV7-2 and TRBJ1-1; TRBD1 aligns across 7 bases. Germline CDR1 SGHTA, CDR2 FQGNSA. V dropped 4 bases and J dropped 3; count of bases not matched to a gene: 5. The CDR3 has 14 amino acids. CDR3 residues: CASSSWTGHTEAFF. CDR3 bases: TGTGCCAGCAGCTCGTGGACAGGTCACACTGAAGCTTTCTTT.

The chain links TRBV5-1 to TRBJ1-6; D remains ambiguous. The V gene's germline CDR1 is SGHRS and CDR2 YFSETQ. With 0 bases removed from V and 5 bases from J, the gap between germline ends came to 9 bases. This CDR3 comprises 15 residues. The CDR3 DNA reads TGCGCCAGCAGCTTGGGCCCGGAGGATAATTCACCCCTCCACTTT. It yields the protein CASSLGPEDNSPLHF. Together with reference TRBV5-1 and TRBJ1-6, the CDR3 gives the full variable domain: KAGVTQTPRYLIKTRGQQVTLSCSPISGHRSVSWYQQTPGQGLQFLFEYFSETQRNKGNFPGRFSGRQFSNSRSEMNVSTLELGDSALYLCASSLGPEDNSPLHFGNGTRLTVT.

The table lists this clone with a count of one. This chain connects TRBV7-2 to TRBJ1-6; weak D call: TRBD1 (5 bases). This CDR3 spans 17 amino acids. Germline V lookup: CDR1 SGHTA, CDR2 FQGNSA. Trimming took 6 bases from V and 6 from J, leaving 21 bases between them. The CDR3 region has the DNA TGTGCCAGCAGAGGGGCCAGGGTTGGGGCACCTAATTCACCCCTCCACTTT. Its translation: CASRGARVGAPNSPLHF.

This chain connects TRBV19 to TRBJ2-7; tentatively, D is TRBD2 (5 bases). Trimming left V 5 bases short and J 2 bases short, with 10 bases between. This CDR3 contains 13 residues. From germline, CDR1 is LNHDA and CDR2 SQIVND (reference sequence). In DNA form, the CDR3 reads TGTGCCAGTAGTCCCGGGGATACCTACGAGCAGTACTTC. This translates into CASSPGDTYEQYF.